This TCR beta chain was sequenced in a study of beta chain features in type 1 diabetes. General study points: People with Type 1 diabetes carried modestly yet significantly shorter TCRB CDR3s in all four CD4+ subsets. The study notes PCR might favor shorter templates equally in patients and controls. Sequencing used cDNA, and cells with high TCR expression could therefore be over-represented.

This clone was detected a few times. Its antigen is currently unknown. This CDR3 region has 14 residues. The junction had 4 bases not matched to a gene; V was cut back by 5 bases and J by 9 bases. Germline CDR1 SEHNR, CDR2 FQNEAQ (reference sequence). What was sequenced were expressed TCRB transcripts, since all of the isolated RNA had been reverse transcribed. Method: immunoSEQ multiplex PCR; TCRdb's copy keeps in-frame clones and lacks some. The top ten clones hold about 0.5% of a sample with about 180,000 clones, approximately 7.9% of them seen once. Blood was drawn once from each donor into heparinised tubes. The draws averaged approximately 120 mL. Using CD45RO/CCR7/CD25/CD127/CD95/CD27, CD4+ naive, central memory, regulatory and stem cell-like memory cells were sorted.

V is TRBV7-9 and J is TRBJ1-6; 10 positions match TRBD1. What was sequenced was central memory CD4+ T cells from blood. This TCR came from a man aged 18 to 29 with type 1 diabetes. In DNA, the CDR3 is TGTGCCAGCAGCGGACAGGGGGAGGGTTCACCCCTCCACTTT. Translating it yields CASSGQGEGSPLHF.